Below are 27 T cell receptor beta chains sequenced from a single sample in a study of T cell responses to AZD1222 COVID-19 vaccine. Clones were sequenced by immunoSEQ multiplex PCR, and TCRdb holds only the in-frame ones, with some missing. The sample has fewer than 110,000 clones; about 82% are singletons. Material: peripheral blood, obtained on day 0 of AZD1222 vaccination. Receptor source: an adult in good health.

The chain carries TRBV7-2 and TRBJ2-7; 8 nucleotides match TRBD1. The CDR3 has 13 residues. Germline V CDR1 and CDR2: SGHTA, FQGNSA. Trimming removed 1 base from V and 13 bases from J; junction bases left unmatched: 9. The CDR3 here is CASSLGRGPPSYF. DNA of the CDR3: TGTGCCAGCAGCTTAGGCAGGGGGCCTCCTTCTTACTTC. Together with reference TRBV7-2 and TRBJ2-7, the CDR3 gives the full variable domain: GAGVSQSPSNKVTEKGKDVELRCDPISGHTALYWYRQSLGQGLEFLIYFQGNSAPDKSGLPSDRFSAERTGGSVSTLTIQRTQQEDSAVYLCASSLGRGPPSYFGPGTRLTVT.

V gene TRBV30 combines with J gene TRBJ1-6; unclear D gene. Trimming cost V 0 bases and J 6 bases, with 15 bases left between them. The CDR3 extends over 16 amino acids. Germline CDR1 GTSNPN, CDR2 SVGIG (reference sequence). The CDR3, as DNA: TGTGCCTGGAGTGTACTAAGGGAACCACTTAATTCACCCCTCCACTTT. This sequence encodes CAWSVLREPLNSPLHF.

The chain couples TRBV27 to TRBJ2-7; 9 nucleotides align to TRBD1. The CDR3 is 14 residues long. The J segment lost 6 bases and the V segment lost 4 bases, leaving 7 bases of the junction unmatched. In germline, CDR1 is MNHEY, CDR2 SMNVEV (reference sequence). This CDR3 reads CASSSTGGTGEQYF. The CDR3 DNA is TGTGCCAGCAGTTCGACAGGGGGAACGGGCGAGCAGTACTTC.

V usage is TRBV28 and J usage is TRBJ2-7; TRBD1 matches 7 bases. Germline-derived CDR1 and CDR2 are MDHEN and SYDVKM. CDR3 length: 14 amino acids. With V trimmed by 4 bases and J by 2 bases, 5 bases remained unmatched. The CDR3 coding sequence is TGTGCCAGCAGTTCCCCCGGGACAGCCTACGAGCAGTACTTC. Protein: CASSSPGTAYEQYF.

This clone was detected a few times. This rearrangement joins TRBV19 to TRBJ2-1; 7 positions match TRBD2. CDR3 length equals 17 residues. Trimming at V came to 0 bases and at J to 5 bases, leaving 10 bases not matched to a gene. The V gene's germline CDR1 is LNHDA and CDR2 SQIVND (reference sequence). CDR3 amino acids: CASSIEVAGDFHNEQFF. CDR3 nucleotide sequence: TGTGCCAGTAGTATAGAGGTCGCGGGAGATTTCCACAATGAGCAGTTCTTC. Full variable domain (rest looked up from reference TRBV19 and TRBJ2-1): DGGITQSPKYLFRKEGQNVTLSCEQNLNHDAMYWYRQDPGQGLRLIYYSQIVNDFQKGDIAEGYSVSREKKESFPLTVTSAQKNPTAFYLCASSIEVAGDFHNEQFFGPGTRLTVL.

The rearrangement uses TRBV9 and TRBJ1-4; D remains ambiguous. Trimming cost V 1 base and J 2 bases, with 9 bases left between them. Germline CDR1 SGDLS, CDR2 YYNGEE. The CDR3 totals 15 residues. This CDR3 reads CASSVWGETNEKLFF. CDR3 nucleotides: TGTGCCAGCAGCGTATGGGGAGAGACTAATGAAAAACTGTTTTTT.

This clone has a single count. V and J are TRBV2 and TRBJ1-2; D not resolved. Germline-derived CDR1 and CDR2 are SNHLY and FYNNEI. V was trimmed by 6 bases and J by 2 bases, leaving 13 bases between them. The CDR3 has 14 residues. CDR3 DNA sequence: TGTGCCAGCAGGGCTATCCGCCAGAACTATGGCTACACCTTC. Its protein product is CASRAIRQNYGYTF.

CDR3 DNA sequence: TGCGCCAGCAGCCAAGGACCAGGTGAAAAACTGTTTTTT. Translation gives CASSQGPGEKLFF. The chain recombines TRBV4-3 with TRBJ1-4; D is unresolved. Germline-derived CDR1 and CDR2 are LGHNA and YSLEER. V was pared by 1 base and J by 7 bases, with 7 bases between. The CDR3 runs to 13 residues.

This sequence joins TRBV7-2 and TRBJ2-5; 8 bases line up with TRBD1. CDR1 is SGHTA, CDR2 FQGNSA, per germline. There are 16 residues in the CDR3. The J segment lost 6 bases and the V segment lost 3 bases, leaving 12 bases of the junction unmatched. CDR3 nucleotide sequence: TGTGCCAGCAGCTTGTTTACGACAGGGGTTGATAAGACCCAGTACTTC. This codes for CASSLFTTGVDKTQYF. The full variable domain, in which reference TRBV7-2 and TRBJ2-5 provide the parts outside the CDR3, is GAGVSQSPSNKVTEKGKDVELRCDPISGHTALYWYRQSLGQGLEFLIYFQGNSAPDKSGLPSDRFSAERTGGSVSTLTIQRTQQEDSAVYLCASSLFTTGVDKTQYFGPGTRLLVL.

J is TRBJ2-1 and V is TRBV28; D not resolved. Trimming left V 3 bases short and J 4 bases short, with 10 bases between. Germline V gene sequence: CDR1 MDHEN, CDR2 SYDVKM. The CDR3 spans 14 residues. CDR3 in amino acids: CASSLVGPYNEQFF. The CDR3 region has the DNA TGTGCCAGCAGTTTGGTCGGCCCTTACAATGAGCAGTTCTTC.

The chain combines TRBV5-4 with TRBJ1-4, with unresolved D. The CDR3 extends over 15 amino acids. V dropped 4 bases and J dropped 0 bases, with 10 bases sitting between them. Germline V gene lookup returns CDR1 SGHNT and CDR2 YYREEE (reference sequence). For the CDR3, the DNA is TGTGCCAGCAGCATGCGGACCGCAACTAATGAAAAACTGTTTTTT. Translated: CASSMRTATNEKLFF.

The chain employs TRBV2 and TRBJ2-7; TRBD2 agrees at 9 bases. CDR3 size: 14 residues. From germline, CDR1 is SNHLY and CDR2 FYNNEI. The DNA of the CDR3 is TGTCGCAGCGGATCTAGCGGGGCTTCCTACGAGCAGTACTTC. This gives the protein CRSGSSGASYEQYF.

The rearrangement uses TRBV5-5 and TRBJ1-4; 9 bases map to TRBD1. From germline, CDR1 is SGHKS and CDR2 YYEKEE (reference sequence). V lost 3 bases and J lost 8; bases outside the gene matches: 8. The CDR3 contains 15 residues. CDR3 in amino acids: CASSWGTGRGEKLFF. As DNA, the CDR3 is TGTGCCAGCAGCTGGGGGACAGGGCGGGGAGAAAAACTGTTTTTT.

Of note for this clone: An end of the junction does not agree with germline; a read error may underlie this. V gene TRBV19 combines with J gene TRBJ1-1; 7 bases align to TRBD1. This CDR3 region has 13 residues. Germline assignment: CDR1 LNHDA and CDR2 SQIVND (reference sequence). DNA of the CDR3: TGTGCCGGTAGACAGGGCCCCAACACTGAAGCTTTCTTT. Its protein product is CAGRQGPNTEAFF. The whole variable domain, remainder taken from reference TRBV19 and TRBJ1-1, is DGGITQSPKYLFRKEGQNVTLSCEQNLNHDAMYWYRQDPGQGLRLIYYSQIVNDFQKGDIAEGYSVSREKKESFPLTVTSAQKNPTAFYLCAGRQGPNTEAFFGQGTRLTVV.

The chain joins TRBV28 to TRBJ2-1; D is undetermined. From germline, CDR1 is MDHEN and CDR2 SYDVKM. With 4 bases removed from V and 7 bases from J, the gap between germline ends came to 2 bases. This CDR3 spans 10 amino acids. This CDR3 reads CASSSNEQFF. The CDR3 bases are TGTGCCAGCAGTTCTAATGAGCAGTTCTTC.

The V and J genes are TRBV4-3 and TRBJ1-2; D call uncertain. Trimming removed 0 bases at V and 5 bases at J, with 7 bases between. CDR3 length: 13 amino acids. CDR1 LGHNA and CDR2 YSLEER come from the germline V gene. CDR3 sequence: CASSQDPTYGYTF. The CDR3 coding sequence is TGCGCCAGCAGCCAAGACCCTACTTATGGCTACACCTTC.

This chain joins TRBV5-6 and TRBJ1-1; 10 bases line up with TRBD1. Germline lookup yields CDR1 SGHDT and CDR2 YYEEEE. Trimming took 4 bases from V and 0 from J; bases not matched to a gene: 6. CDR3 length: 16 residues. CDR3 protein: CASSVTGGSVNTEAFF. CDR3 DNA: TGTGCCAGCAGCGTGACAGGGGGCTCTGTGAACACTGAAGCTTTCTTT.

The chain uses TRBV6-6 and TRBJ1-3; maybe TRBD1 (6 bases). The CDR3 covers 15 residues. The V end was cut by 0 bases, the J end by 8 bases, with 14 bases between. Germline V lookup: CDR1 MNHNY, CDR2 SVGAGI (reference sequence). The CDR3 is CASSYSRGGKDTIYF. The CDR3 DNA is TGTGCCAGCAGTTACTCGAGGGGGGGTAAAGACACCATATATTTT.

V gene TRBV2 combines with J gene TRBJ1-6; 9 nucleotides match TRBD1. Losses at the gene ends were 9 bases for V and 18 bases for J; bases not matched to a gene: 12. Germline CDR1 SNHLY, CDR2 FYNNEI. CDR3 length: 12 amino acids. The CDR3 is CASLAGTGPYHF. The CDR3 DNA sequence: TGTGCCAGTTTAGCCGGGACAGGGCCCTACCACTTT.

The chain recombines TRBV2 with TRBJ1-1; D not resolved. Germline-derived CDR1 and CDR2 are SNHLY and FYNNEI. The CDR3 spans 12 residues. Trimming removed 7 bases at V and 4 bases at J, with 10 bases between. Here the CDR3 reads CASNQVVTEAFF. The CDR3 region has the DNA TGTGCCAGCAACCAGGTGGTCACTGAAGCTTTCTTT.

CDR3 DNA: TGTGCCAGCAGGGCAGGTTACGAGCAGTACTTC. Translation: CASRAGYEQYF. The chain recombines TRBV6-5 with TRBJ2-7; D unclear. CDR1 is MNHEY, CDR2 SVGAGI, per germline. This CDR3 spans 11 amino acids. V lost 6 bases and J lost 4, with 7 bases in between.

The rearrangement links TRBV3-1 (or the pseudogene TRBV3-2) to TRBJ2-7; tentatively, D is TRBD1 (5 bases). The CDR3 consists of 14 residues. The ends were cut back, 2 bases at V and 2 bases at J, with 10 bases in the middle. Germline loops: CDR1 LGHDT, CDR2 YNNKEL (reference sequence). The CDR3 coding sequence is TGTGCCAGCAGCCAACAGGGTGTTCCCTACGAGCAGTACTTC. Protein: CASSQQGVPYEQYF.

The CDR3 is CASSQDFGFNNGYTF. The CDR3 bases are TGTGCCAGCAGCCAAGATTTCGGATTCAACAATGGCTACACCTTC. The chain combines TRBV14 with TRBJ1-2, with unresolved D. The CDR3 is made up of 15 amino acids. V lost 0 bases to trimming and J lost 6 bases, with 14 bases between them. Germline V gives CDR1 SGHDN, CDR2 FVKESK.

This clone was found once. The chain is built from TRBV5-1 and TRBJ2-7, with 14 positions matching TRBD2. Unmatched junction bases numbered 2, after V lost 4 bases and J lost 2 bases. The CDR3 consists of 15 residues. Germline V gene data show CDR1 as SGHRS and CDR2 as YFSETQ. CDR3 bases: TGCGCCAGCAGCGTGGGACTAGCGGGAGCCTACGAGCAGTACTTC. Residues: CASSVGLAGAYEQYF.

The chain couples TRBV12-5 to TRBJ1-5; D is undetermined. Germline V gives CDR1 LGHNT, CDR2 FRNRAP. The CDR3 sequence is 14 residues long. V gave up 6 bases and J gave up 0 bases, with 9 bases separating them. The CDR3 sequence: CASGASDSNQPQHF. The CDR3, as DNA: TGTGCTAGTGGGGCCTCCGATAGCAATCAGCCCCAGCATTTT.

The J gene is TRBJ2-7, the V gene TRBV3-1 (or the pseudogene TRBV3-2), with D maybe TRBD2 (5 bases). Germline V gene sequence: CDR1 LGHDT, CDR2 YNNKEL (reference sequence). The V gene lost 4 bases and the J gene lost 1 base, with 11 bases spanning the gap. The CDR3 has 14 amino acids. CDR3 DNA: TGTGCCAGCAGCCTGGGCGAGGGATCCTACGAGCAGTACTTC. Amino acid sequence: CASSLGEGSYEQYF.

J is TRBJ1-5 and V is TRBV5-1; D uncertain. CDR3 length: 15 amino acids. Trimming pared 5 bases from V and 6 bases from J, leaving 18 bases between. Per the germline V gene, CDR1 is SGHRS and CDR2 is YFSETQ. This CDR3 reads CASSDSAAAPQPQHF. CDR3 coding DNA: TGCGCCAGCAGTGATTCGGCCGCCGCCCCTCAGCCCCAGCATTTT.